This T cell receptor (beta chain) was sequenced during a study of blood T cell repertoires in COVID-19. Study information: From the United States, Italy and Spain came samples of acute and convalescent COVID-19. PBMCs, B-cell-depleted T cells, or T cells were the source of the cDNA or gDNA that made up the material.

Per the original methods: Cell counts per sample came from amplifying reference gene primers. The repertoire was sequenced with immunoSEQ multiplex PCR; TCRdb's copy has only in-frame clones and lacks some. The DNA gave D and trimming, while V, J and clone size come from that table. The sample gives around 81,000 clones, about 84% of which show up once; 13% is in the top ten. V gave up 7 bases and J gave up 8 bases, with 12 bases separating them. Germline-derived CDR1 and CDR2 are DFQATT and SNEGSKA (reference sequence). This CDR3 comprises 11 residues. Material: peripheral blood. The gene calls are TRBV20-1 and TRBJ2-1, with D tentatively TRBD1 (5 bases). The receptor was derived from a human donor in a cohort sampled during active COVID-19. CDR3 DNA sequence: TGCAGTGTTCAGGGTATCCATGAGCAGTTCTTC. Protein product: CSVQGIHEQFF.